Below, 4 T cell receptor beta chains from the same sample are listed, as sequenced in a study of cytomegalovirus exposure and HLA in healthy donors. The data were produced by immunoSEQ multiplex PCR, yet TCRdb's version contains in-frame clones alone and is incomplete. The profile shows about 220,000 clones, 75% to 90% of them singletons. What was sequenced was PBMCs. The receptors stem from a woman younger than 45 in good health and CMV-seropositive.

The chain uses TRBV29-1 and TRBJ2-7; 7 bases are a match to TRBD1. Germline CDR1 reads SQVTM; CDR2 reads ANQGSEA. The length of the CDR3 is 13 residues. The J segment lost 3 bases and the V segment lost 7 bases, leaving 9 bases of the junction unmatched. The CDR3 coding sequence is TGCAGCGCCTTATCAGGGGGTAGCTACGAGCAGTACTTC. It translates to CSALSGGSYEQYF.

The rearrangement uses TRBV15 and TRBJ2-6; 7 bases align to TRBD2. The length of the CDR3 is 21 residues. CDR1 is LNHNV and CDR2 is YYDKDF in the germline V gene (reference sequence). After removal of 5 bases from V and 0 bases from J, the junction contained 19 bases not matched to a gene. Here the CDR3 reads CATSPRRLAALKSSGANVLTF. The CDR3 coding sequence is TGTGCCACCAGCCCCCGGAGGCTAGCGGCCCTAAAGAGCTCTGGGGCCAACGTCCTGACTTTC.

The rearrangement joins TRBV5-1 to TRBJ2-7; maybe TRBD1 (5 bases). The CDR3 consists of 10 residues. V lost 7 bases, J lost 4 bases, and 6 bases lay in between. CDR1 and CDR2 from the germline V gene are SGHRS and YFSETQ. The CDR3 spells CASAGYEQYF. CDR3 DNA: TGCGCCAGCGCAGGGTACGAGCAGTACTTC.

The chain joins TRBV27 to TRBJ1-1; 8 positions agree with TRBD1. The V and J ends lost 3 bases and 2 bases, in that order; junction bases with no gene match: 2. Germline assignment: CDR1 MNHEY and CDR2 SMNVEV (reference sequence). The CDR3 contains 14 residues. The CDR3, as DNA: TGTGCCAGCAGTTTGGACAGGGCTAACACTGAAGCTTTCTTT. Residues: CASSLDRANTEAFF.